The clone carrying this T cell receptor beta chain was seen more than once but under ten times. Its antigen remains unidentified. Possible read error: a much larger clone is one base away. This sample was included in a study of blood T cells in healthy people across ages. Broader study findings: For the donors, CMV status was unknown and possibly confounded expanded clonotype changes.

Primed by a sample-barcoded 5' primer and a J-beta primer mix, a second PCR proceeded for about 6 to 12 cycles. TCRdb reanalysed the 5' RACE reads using MiXCR and keeps one entry per CDR3 protein. This sample has about 1,500,000 distinct CDR3 sequences, with 28% found just once. The CDR3 sequence is 15 residues long. The V gene's germline CDR1 is DFQATT and CDR2 SNEGSKA (reference sequence). The sequenced sample was blood. The receptor comes from a woman in her thirties in good health. The chain is built from TRBV20-1 and TRBJ2-3; 7 bases align to TRBD2. CDR3 loop: CNARVPGLSADTQYF. CDR3 bases: TGCAATGCTAGGGTACCGGGACTATCGGCAGATACGCAGTATTTT.